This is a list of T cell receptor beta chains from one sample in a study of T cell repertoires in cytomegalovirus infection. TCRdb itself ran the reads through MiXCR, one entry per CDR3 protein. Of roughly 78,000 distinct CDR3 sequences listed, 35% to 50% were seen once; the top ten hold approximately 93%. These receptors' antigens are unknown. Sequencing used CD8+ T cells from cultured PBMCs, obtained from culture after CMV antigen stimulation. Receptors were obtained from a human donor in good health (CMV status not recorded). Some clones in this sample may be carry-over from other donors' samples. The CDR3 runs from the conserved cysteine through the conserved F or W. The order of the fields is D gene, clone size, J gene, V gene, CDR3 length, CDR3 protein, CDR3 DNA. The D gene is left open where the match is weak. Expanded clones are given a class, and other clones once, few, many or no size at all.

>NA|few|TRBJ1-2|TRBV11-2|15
CASSSVSRGNYGYTF
TGTGCCAGCAGCTCCGTTTCCCGGGGAAACTATGGCTACACCTTC
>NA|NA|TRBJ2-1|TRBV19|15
CASKLTANPYNEQFF
TGTGCCAGTAAATTGACAGCCAACCCGTACAATGAGCAGTTCTTC
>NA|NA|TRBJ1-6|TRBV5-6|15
CASSLGGPGNSPLHF
TGTGCCAGCAGCTTGGGGGGTCCCGGTAATTCACCCCTCCACTTT
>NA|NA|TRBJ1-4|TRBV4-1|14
CASSQDSTNEKLFF
TGCGCCAGCAGCCAGGACAGTACTAATGAAAAACTGTTTTTT
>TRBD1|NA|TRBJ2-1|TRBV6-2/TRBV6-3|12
CAGDRGGNEQFF
TGTGCCGGGGACAGGGGAGGCAATGAGCAGTTCTTC
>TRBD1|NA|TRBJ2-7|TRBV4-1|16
CASSQERTGGSSEQYF
TGCGCCAGCAGCCAAGAAAGGACAGGTGGGTCTTCCGAGCAGTACTTC
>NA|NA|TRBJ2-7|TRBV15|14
CATSRDLLLVSLNF
TGTGCCACCAGCAGAGACTTATTATTGGTTTCCCTGAATTTC
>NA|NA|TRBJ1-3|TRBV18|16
CASSPPGGSSGNTIYF
TGTGCCAGCTCACCACCAGGGGGAAGCTCTGGAAACACCATATATTTT
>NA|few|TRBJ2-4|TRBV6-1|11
CASSDGNIQYF
TGTGCCAGCAGTGACGGGAACATTCAGTACTTC
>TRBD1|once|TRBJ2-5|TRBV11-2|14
CASSFRQGSETQYF
TGTGCCAGCAGCTTCAGACAGGGAAGTGAGACCCAGTACTTC
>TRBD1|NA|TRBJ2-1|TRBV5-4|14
CASTRTGSYNEQFF
TGTGCCAGCACCAGGACAGGCTCCTACAATGAGCAGTTCTTC
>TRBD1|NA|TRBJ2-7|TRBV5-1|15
CASSLWTGDSYEQYF
TGCGCCAGCAGCTTATGGACAGGGGACTCCTACGAGCAGTACTTC
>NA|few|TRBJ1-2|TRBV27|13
CASSFGGLDGYTF
TGTGCCAGCAGTTTTGGGGGGCTTGATGGCTACACCTTC
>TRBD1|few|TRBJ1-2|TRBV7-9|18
CASSLAGIGTGGNYGYTF
TGTGCCAGCAGCTTAGCCGGGATCGGGACAGGCGGTAACTATGGCTACACCTTC
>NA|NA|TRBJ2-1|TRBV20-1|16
CSARDLVESSYNEQFF
TGCAGTGCTAGAGATCTCGTGGAGAGCTCCTACAATGAGCAGTTCTTC
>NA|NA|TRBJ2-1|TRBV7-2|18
CASRAGQVGSVPYNEQFF
TGTGCCAGCAGAGCGGGACAGGTGGGTTCGGTTCCCTACAATGAGCAGTTCTTC
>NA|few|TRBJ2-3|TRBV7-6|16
CASSLAARGGTDTQYF
TGTGCCAGCAGCTTAGCCGCCAGGGGCGGAACAGATACGCAGTATTTT
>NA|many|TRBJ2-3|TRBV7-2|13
CASSLTSWDTQYF
TGTGCCAGCAGCTTAACTAGCTGGGATACGCAGTATTTT
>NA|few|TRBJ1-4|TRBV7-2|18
CASSLDAPWAVEDEKLFF
TGTGCCAGCAGCTTAGATGCTCCTTGGGCAGTTGAAGATGAAAAACTGTTTTTT
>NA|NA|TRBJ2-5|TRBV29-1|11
CSDSDGGTQYF
TGCAGCGACAGCGACGGAGGGACCCAGTACTTC
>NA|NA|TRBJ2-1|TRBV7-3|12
CASSPGGPGQFF
TGTGCCAGCAGCCCCGGCGGACCGGGGCAGTTCTTC
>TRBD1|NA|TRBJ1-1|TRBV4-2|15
CASSREGTANTEAFF
TGTGCCAGCAGCCGGGAGGGGACAGCGAACACTGAAGCTTTCTTT
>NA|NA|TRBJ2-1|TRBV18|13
CASSPRKDNEQFF
TGTGCCAGCTCACCACGTAAAGACAATGAGCAGTTCTTC
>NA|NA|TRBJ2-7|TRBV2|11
CASTDTYEQYF
TGTGCCAGCACCGACACCTACGAGCAGTACTTC
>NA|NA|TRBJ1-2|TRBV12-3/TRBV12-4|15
CASSLGVGVDYGYTF
TGTGCCAGCAGTTTAGGAGTTGGGGTTGACTATGGCTACACCTTC
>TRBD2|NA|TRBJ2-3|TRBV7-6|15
CASSFGGGAADTQYF
TGTGCCAGCAGCTTCGGCGGGGGGGCCGCAGATACGCAGTATTTT
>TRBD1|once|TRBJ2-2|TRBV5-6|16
CASSLVRTGVTGELFF
TGTGCCAGCAGCTTGGTGCGGACAGGGGTCACCGGGGAGCTGTTTTTT
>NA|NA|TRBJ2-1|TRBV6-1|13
CASSLNYYNEQFF
TGTGCCAGCAGTTTGAACTATTACAATGAGCAGTTCTTC
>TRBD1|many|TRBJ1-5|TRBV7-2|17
CASSLLAGGLSNQPQHF
TGTGCCAGCAGCTTATTAGCAGGGGGGCTTAGCAATCAGCCCCAGCATTTT
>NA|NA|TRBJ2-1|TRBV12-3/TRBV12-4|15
CASINQGSPYNEQFF
TGTGCCAGCATCAACCAGGGGTCCCCCTACAATGAGCAGTTCTTC
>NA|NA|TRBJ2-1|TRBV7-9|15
CASSLQGEIANEQFF
TGTGCCAGCAGCTTACAGGGAGAGATTGCAAATGAGCAGTTCTTC
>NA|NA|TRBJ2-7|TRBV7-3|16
CASSPRPGDAPPEQYF
TGTGCCAGCAGCCCGCGGCCAGGGGACGCCCCCCCTGAGCAGTACTTC
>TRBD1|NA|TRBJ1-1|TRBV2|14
CASRDRGMNTEAFF
TGTGCCAGCAGGGACAGGGGGATGAACACTGAAGCTTTCTTT
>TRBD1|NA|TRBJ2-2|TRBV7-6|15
CASSTGTGNIGELFF
TGTGCCAGCAGCACCGGGACAGGGAACATCGGGGAGCTGTTTTTT
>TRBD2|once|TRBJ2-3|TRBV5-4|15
CASSLASGGADTQYF
TGTGCCAGCAGCTTGGCAAGCGGGGGGGCAGATACGCAGTATTTT
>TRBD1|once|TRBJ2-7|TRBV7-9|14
CASSSRDRGHEQYF
TGTGCCAGCAGCTCCCGGGACAGGGGGCATGAGCAGTACTTC
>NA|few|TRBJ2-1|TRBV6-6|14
CASSSLGGYNEQFF
TGTGCCAGCAGTTCCCTCGGCGGTTACAATGAGCAGTTCTTC
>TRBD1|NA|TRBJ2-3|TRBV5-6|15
CATYIGGQGADTQYF
TGTGCCACCTACATTGGGGGACAGGGAGCAGATACGCAGTATTTT
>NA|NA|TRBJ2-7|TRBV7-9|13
CASSLATTDEQYF
TGTGCCAGCAGCTTAGCGACGACGGACGAGCAGTACTTC
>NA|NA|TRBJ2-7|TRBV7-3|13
CASSFGGNTEAYF
TGTGCCAGCAGCTTCGGTGGGAACACTGAGGCTTACTTC
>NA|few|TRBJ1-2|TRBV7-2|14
CASSLNGVDYGYTF
TGTGCCAGCAGCCTGAATGGGGTAGACTATGGCTACACCTTC
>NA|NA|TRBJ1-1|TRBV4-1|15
CASSQVLLGNTEAFF
TGCGCCAGCAGCCAAGTATTGTTAGGGAACACTGAAGCTTTCTTT
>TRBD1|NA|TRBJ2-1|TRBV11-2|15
CASSLRDRTYNEQFF
TGTGCCAGCAGCTTACGGGACAGGACGTACAATGAGCAGTTCTTC
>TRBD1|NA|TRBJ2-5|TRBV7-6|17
CASSLETPQGAQETQYF
TGTGCCAGCAGCCTAGAGACTCCACAGGGGGCCCAAGAGACCCAGTACTTC
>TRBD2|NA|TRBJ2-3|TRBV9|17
CASSVTGRAGGPDTQYF
TGTGCCAGCAGCGTAACGGGGCGAGCGGGGGGGCCAGATACGCAGTATTTT
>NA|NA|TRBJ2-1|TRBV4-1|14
CASSQETVYNEQFF
TGCGCCAGCAGCCAAGAAACGGTTTACAATGAGCAGTTCTTC
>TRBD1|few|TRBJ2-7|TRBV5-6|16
CASSPDGQGAAYEQYF
TGTGCCAGCAGCCCCGACGGACAGGGGGCGGCCTACGAGCAGTACTTC
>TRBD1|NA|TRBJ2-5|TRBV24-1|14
CATSDQGAGETQYF
TGTGCCACCAGTGATCAGGGGGCAGGGGAGACCCAGTACTTC
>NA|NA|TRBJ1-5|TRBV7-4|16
CASSRGTVVGNQPQHF
TGTGCCAGCAGCAGAGGGACTGTCGTCGGCAATCAGCCCCAGCATTTT
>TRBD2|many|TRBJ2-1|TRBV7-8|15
CASSEERGLLNEQFF
TGTGCCAGCAGCGAGGAGCGGGGACTACTCAATGAGCAGTTCTTC
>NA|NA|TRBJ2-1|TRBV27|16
CASSLYGGSSYNEQFF
TGTGCCAGCAGTTTATATGGGGGGAGCTCCTACAATGAGCAGTTCTTC
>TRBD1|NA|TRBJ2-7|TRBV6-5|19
CASSYSSGQGSPFSYEQYF
TGTGCCAGCAGTTACTCGTCCGGACAGGGAAGCCCCTTCTCCTACGAGCAGTACTTC
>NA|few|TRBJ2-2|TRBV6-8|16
CASSYQTPPGTGELFF
TGTGCCAGCAGTTACCAAACCCCCCCAGGCACCGGGGAGCTGTTTTTT
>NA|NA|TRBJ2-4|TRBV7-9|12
CASSPPRGIQYF
TGTGCCAGCAGCCCCCCGAGGGGCATTCAGTACTTC
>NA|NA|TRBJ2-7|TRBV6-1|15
CASSEAAGAWYEQYF
TGTGCCAGCAGTGAAGCAGCAGGGGCTTGGTACGAGCAGTACTTC
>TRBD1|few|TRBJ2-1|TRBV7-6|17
CASSWIEGTGDHNEQFF
TGTGCCAGCAGCTGGATAGAGGGGACAGGGGACCACAATGAGCAGTTCTTC
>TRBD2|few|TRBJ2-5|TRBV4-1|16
CASSLRLSGGQETQYF
TGCGCCAGCAGCCTGAGGTTGAGCGGGGGACAAGAGACCCAGTACTTC
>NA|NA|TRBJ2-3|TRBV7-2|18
CASSPPPVGLWVTDTQYF
TGTGCCAGCAGCCCGCCCCCCGTAGGCCTCTGGGTCACAGATACGCAGTATTTT
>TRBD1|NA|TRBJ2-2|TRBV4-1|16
CASSPHRGRGTGELFF
TGCGCCAGCAGCCCCCACCGGGGCAGGGGGACCGGGGAGCTGTTTTTT
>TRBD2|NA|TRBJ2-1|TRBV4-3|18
CASSPVAGGSLTYNEQFF
TGCGCCAGCAGCCCGGTAGCGGGGGGTAGCCTAACTTACAATGAGCAGTTCTTC